This T cell receptor beta chain was sequenced for a study of blood T cell repertoires in COVID-19. Study-wide context: Samples representing acute and convalescent COVID-19 were sourced from the United States, Italy and Spain.

Germline CDR1 is MDHEN and CDR2 is SYDVKM. This CDR3 spans 16 amino acids. The J segment lost 7 bases and the V segment lost 6 bases, leaving 12 bases of the junction unmatched. The age range of participants was 18 to 89 years, with residence in about 25 US areas. Participant-given clinical history determined each cohort assignment. Source study methods: Amplified reference gene primers provided the basis for estimating nucleated cell counts. Here immunoSEQ multiplex PCR was the method, and the copy in TCRdb shows in-frame clones only, minus some. Clone size and the V and J calls come from that table; the DNA yielded D and trimming. The top ten clones hold under 2% of a sample with approximately 300,000 clones, around 84% of them seen once.

The rearrangement joins TRBV28 to TRBJ1-2; 12 bases fit TRBD1. This receptor was obtained from a woman aged 25 to 39 who had been exposed to COVID-19. The specimen sequenced was PBMCs or T cells enriched from blood (not recorded which). The CDR3 loop is CASSTTGTGGAGGYTF. The CDR3, as DNA: TGTGCCAGCAGCACCACCGGGACAGGGGGCGCGGGTGGCTACACCTTC.